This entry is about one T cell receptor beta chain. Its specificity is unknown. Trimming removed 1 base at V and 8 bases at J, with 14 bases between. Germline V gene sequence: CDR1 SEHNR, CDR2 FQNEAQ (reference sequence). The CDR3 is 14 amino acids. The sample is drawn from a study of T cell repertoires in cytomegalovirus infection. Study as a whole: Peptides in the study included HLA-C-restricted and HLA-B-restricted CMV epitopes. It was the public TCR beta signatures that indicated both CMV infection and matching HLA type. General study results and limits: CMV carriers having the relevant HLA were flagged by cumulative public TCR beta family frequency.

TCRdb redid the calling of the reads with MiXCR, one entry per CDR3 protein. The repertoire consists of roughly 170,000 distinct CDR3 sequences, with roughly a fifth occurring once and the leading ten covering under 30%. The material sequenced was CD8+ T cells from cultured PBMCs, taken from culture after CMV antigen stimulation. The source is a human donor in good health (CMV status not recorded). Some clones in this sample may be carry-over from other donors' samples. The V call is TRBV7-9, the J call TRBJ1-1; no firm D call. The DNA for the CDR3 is TGTGCCAGCAGCTTAGGGGCCGGGAGAGAAGAAGCTTTCTTT. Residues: CASSLGAGREEAFF.